Presented here are 21 T cell receptor beta chains from one specimen sequenced in a study of control samples from healthy donors and cancer patients. The data were produced by immunoSEQ multiplex PCR, yet TCRdb's version contains in-frame clones alone and is incomplete. There are tens of thousands of clones in the sample; approximately 80% occur only once, and approximately 10% lies in the top ten. The specimen was PBMCs. Receptor source: a man in his sixties with head and neck cancer.

The rearrangement links TRBV11-3 to TRBJ2-1; TRBD2 aligns across 14 bases. V trimming: 5 bases; J trimming: 0 bases; junction bases outside the gene matches: 3. The CDR3 is 17 amino acids. Per the germline V gene, CDR1 is SGHNT and CDR2 is YENEEA. Written as DNA, the CDR3 is TGTGCCAGCAGCCCGGGGACTAGCGGGGGCTCCTACAATGAGCAGTTCTTC. Amino acids: CASSPGTSGGSYNEQFF.

This chain links TRBV18 with TRBJ1-1; perhaps TRBD1 as D (5 bases). The CDR3 spans 17 residues. Between the trimmed V and J ends, which lost 1 base and 0 bases, there was a span of 15 bases. The germline V gene encodes CDR1 KGHSH and CDR2 LQKENI. The CDR3, as DNA: TGTGCCAGCTCACCACGGGGTGGGGGAGCAATGAACACTGAAGCTTTCTTT. The encoded protein is CASSPRGGGAMNTEAFF.

J is TRBJ2-1 and V is TRBV6-1; no reliable D call. This CDR3 has 10 amino acids. Germline values: CDR1 MNHNS, CDR2 SASEGT. V was pared by 3 bases and J by 10 bases, with 4 bases between. CDR3 coding DNA: TGTGCCAGCAGTGAGACAGAGCAGTTCTTC. Its translation: CASSETEQFF.

This chain joins TRBV24-1 and TRBJ1-2; the match to TRBD1 covers 10 bases. Germline-derived CDR1 and CDR2 are KGHDR and SFDVKD. The CDR3 totals 16 residues. After removal of 4 bases from V and 4 bases from J, the junction contained 8 bases not matched to a gene. The CDR3 is CATSDSRTGGVYGYTF. As DNA, the CDR3 is TGTGCCACCAGTGACTCCCGGACAGGGGGTGTCTATGGCTACACCTTC.

This clone was observed once. The chain has TRBV4-1 and TRBJ2-1; 10 nucleotides line up with TRBD2. Germline V gene data show CDR1 as MGHRA and CDR2 as YSYEKL. The CDR3 contains 16 residues. V dropped 6 bases and J dropped 3; count of bases not matched to a gene: 8. CDR3 sequence reads: CASSLTAGGIYNEQFF. The CDR3 DNA is TGCGCCAGCAGTCTTACAGCGGGGGGGATCTACAATGAGCAGTTCTTC.

Only one count was recorded for this clone. V and J are TRBV7-8 and TRBJ2-1; D remains unclear. Trimming left V 5 bases short and J 0 bases short, with 2 bases between. The CDR3 is 12 residues long. CDR1 SGHVS and CDR2 FQNEAQ come from the germline V gene. The CDR3 DNA follows: TGTGCCAGCAGCCCCTCCTACAATGAGCAGTTCTTC. It encodes CASSPSYNEQFF.

The chain couples TRBV4-2 to TRBJ2-3; 9 bases align to TRBD2. This CDR3 is 15 amino acids long. CDR1 and CDR2 (germline): LGHNA, YNFKEQ. The junction had 6 bases not matched to a gene; V was cut back by 6 bases and J by 2 bases. The CDR3 protein is CASSPGLADTDTQYF. CDR3 sequence (DNA): TGTGCCAGCAGTCCGGGACTAGCAGACACAGATACGCAGTATTTT.

The chain joins TRBV9 to TRBJ2-5; no definite D call. CDR1 is SGDLS and CDR2 is YYNGEE in the germline V gene. V was pared by 0 bases and J by 4 bases, with 10 bases between. The CDR3 sequence is 14 residues long. The CDR3 region is CASSVAAIGETQYF. DNA for the CDR3: TGTGCCAGCAGCGTAGCGGCAATTGGAGAGACCCAGTACTTC. Combining the CDR3 with reference TRBV9 and TRBJ2-5 gives the whole variable domain DSGVTQTPKHLITATGQRVTLRCSPRSGDLSVYWYQQSLDQGLQFLIQYYNGEERAKGNILERFSAQQFPDLHSELNLSSLELGDSALYFCASSVAAIGETQYFGPGTRLLVL.

V is TRBV6-5 and J is TRBJ1-5; D may be TRBD1 (5 bases). The CDR3 consists of 14 residues. Looked up from germline, CDR1 is MNHEY and CDR2 is SVGAGI. The V gene lost 6 bases and the J gene lost 0 bases, with 9 bases spanning the gap. CDR3 region: CASRGLTSNQPQHF. The CDR3 DNA sequence: TGTGCCAGCAGGGGACTTACTAGCAATCAGCCCCAGCATTTT.

V is TRBV5-6 and J is TRBJ2-7, with TRBD2 identical over 8 bases. Unmatched junction bases numbered 5, after V lost 6 bases and J lost 6 bases. Germline V gives CDR1 SGHDT, CDR2 YYEEEE. This CDR3 is 12 amino acids long. This CDR3 is CASNRGGGEQYF. As DNA, the CDR3 is TGTGCCAGCAACCGGGGGGGAGGCGAGCAGTACTTC.

This chain connects TRBV6-5 to TRBJ2-7; 8 bases are a match to TRBD2. Trimming cost V 6 bases and J 4 bases; bases outside gene matches: 8. Germline V gene lookup returns CDR1 MNHEY and CDR2 SVGAGI. This CDR3 is built from 14 residues. In DNA form, the CDR3 reads TGTGCCAGCAGGACTGGGGGACTAGGGTACGAGCAGTACTTC. It yields the protein CASRTGGLGYEQYF.

The sample holds a few counts of this clone. The chain has TRBV4-1 and TRBJ2-7; 11 bases align to TRBD2. This CDR3 spans 16 amino acids. From germline, CDR1 is MGHRA and CDR2 YSYEKL. The V gene end was trimmed by 0 bases and the J gene end by 6 bases; junction bases not matched to a gene: 7. In DNA form, the CDR3 reads TGCGCCAGCAGCCAAGATCCTAGCGGGAGGTTGGGCGAGCAGTACTTC. It specifies CASSQDPSGRLGEQYF.

V usage is TRBV5-1 and J usage is TRBJ2-7, with 14 bases lining up with TRBD2. This CDR3 region has 16 residues. CDR1 SGHRS and CDR2 YFSETQ come from the germline V gene. The V gene end was trimmed by 5 bases and the J gene end by 0 bases; junction bases not matched to a gene: 4. The CDR3 reads CASSGTSGRLSYEQYF. Here the CDR3 DNA reads TGCGCCAGCAGTGGGACTAGCGGGAGACTCTCCTACGAGCAGTACTTC.

The sample holds a few counts of this clone. This chain uses TRBV5-1 with TRBJ2-5; 9 nucleotides agree with TRBD2. CDR1 and CDR2 from the germline V gene are SGHRS and YFSETQ. The CDR3 runs to 15 residues. J lost 5 bases, V lost 0 bases, and 5 bases had no gene match. The CDR3 reads CASSLGLADRETQYF. CDR3 DNA: TGCGCCAGCAGCTTGGGACTAGCGGACCGGGAGACCCAGTACTTC.

This clone came up a few times. The chain links TRBV5-1 to TRBJ1-2, with 7 positions matching TRBD1. Germline CDR1 and CDR2: SGHRS and YFSETQ. CDR3 size: 13 residues. Losses at the gene ends were 4 bases for V and 7 bases for J; bases not matched to a gene: 7. CDR3 region: CASSRDRARGYTF. Here the CDR3 DNA reads TGCGCCAGCAGCCGTGACAGGGCTCGTGGCTACACCTTC.

The chain links TRBV10-2 to TRBJ2-7; D call uncertain. V gave up 4 bases and J gave up 2 bases, with 0 bases separating them. CDR1 WSHSY and CDR2 SAAADI come from the germline V gene. This CDR3 has 10 amino acids. CDR3 DNA: TGCGCCAGCAGTGCCTACGAGCAGTACTTC. As protein: CASSAYEQYF.

This chain connects TRBV2 to TRBJ2-7; 9 bases align to TRBD1. The CDR3 covers 15 residues. Looked up from germline, CDR1 is SNHLY and CDR2 is FYNNEI. The trim removed 6 bases at V and 2 bases at J, leaving 8 bases unmatched. The CDR3 sequence is CASSPIGTGPYEQYF. The CDR3 nucleotides read TGTGCCAGCAGCCCAATCGGGACAGGGCCCTACGAGCAGTACTTC.

V and J are TRBV19 and TRBJ2-6; D not resolved. Trimming shortened V by 5 bases and J by 0 bases, and 14 bases separated the two germline ends. CDR3 length: 17 amino acids. The V gene's germline CDR1 is LNHDA and CDR2 SQIVND (reference sequence). CDR3 region: CASSPRGRFSGANVLTF. In DNA form, the CDR3 reads TGTGCCAGTAGTCCCCGAGGACGGTTCTCTGGGGCCAACGTCCTGACTTTC. Supplemented by reference TRBV19 and TRBJ2-6, the full variable domain reads DGGITQSPKYLFRKEGQNVTLSCEQNLNHDAMYWYRQDPGQGLRLIYYSQIVNDFQKGDIAEGYSVSREKKESFPLTVTSAQKNPTAFYLCASSPRGRFSGANVLTFGAGSRLTVL.

This clone was recorded only once. V and J are TRBV7-6 and TRBJ2-1; the D gene is possibly TRBD2 (5 bases). The germline V gene has CDR1 SGHVS and CDR2 FNYEAQ. This CDR3 spans 16 amino acids. V was clipped by 2 bases and J by 0 bases, with 11 bases between them. The CDR3 spells CASSLFPSRSYNEQFF. Here the CDR3 DNA reads TGTGCCAGCAGCTTATTTCCTAGCCGCTCCTACAATGAGCAGTTCTTC. Based on the CDR3 plus reference TRBV7-6 and TRBJ2-1, the full variable domain is GAGVSQSPRYKVTKRGQDVALRCDPISGHVSLYWYRQALGQGPEFLTYFNYEAQQDKSGLPNDRFSAERPEGSISTLTIQRTEQRDSAMYRCASSLFPSRSYNEQFFGPGTRLTVL.

The V call is TRBV4-1, the J call TRBJ2-6; perhaps TRBD2 as D (7 bases). CDR1 is MGHRA, CDR2 YSYEKL, per germline. CDR3 length: 18 amino acids. Trimming took off 3 bases at V and 0 bases at J, with 15 bases between the two ends. CDR3 in DNA: TGCGCCAGCAGCCAGGGGGGGCAGTTTTACTCTGGGGCCAACGTCCTGACTTTC. It yields the protein CASSQGGQFYSGANVLTF.

This sequence joins TRBV7-2 and TRBJ1-2; no definite D call. The germline V and J ends were trimmed by 2 bases and 0 bases, with 16 bases remaining between them. The V gene's germline CDR1 is SGHTA and CDR2 FQGNSA. This CDR3 has 17 residues. Here the CDR3 DNA reads TGTGCCAGCAGCTTATATAACAGAGGCTCATCTAACTATGGCTACACCTTC. Amino acids: CASSLYNRGSSNYGYTF.